This entry concerns a single T cell receptor beta chain. Its antigen is undetermined. Coverage ceases 3 residues before the CDR3 finishes, and the germline J gene fills in the end. TCRdb's copy holds only in-frame clones and misses some; the assay was immunoSEQ multiplex PCR. Its table lists roughly 14,000 clones. The sample is drawn from a study of T cells in women clearing cervical HPV infection. Looking at the study overall: Controls gave blood once infection was undetectable; cases at lesion identification. With HLA typing for only a few women, HLA confounding remains possible. The study's findings and limits: Cases and controls were distinguished at AUC just under 0.85 by richness and V genes.

Germline V CDR1 and CDR2: MNHNS, SASEGT. After removal of 2 bases from V and 7 bases from J, the junction contained 6 bases not matched to a gene. This CDR3 is built from 16 residues. The sequenced sample was blood buffy coat. The chain employs TRBV6-1 and TRBJ2-2; 11 nucleotides agree with TRBD2. The sequence was collected from a woman aged 18-70 years with a cervical HPV16 infection that either progressed to CIN3+ or cleared (not recorded which). The sequenced CDR3 bases are TGTGCCAGCAGTGAAACACGACTAGCGGGGCACGGGGAG. It translates to CASSETRLAGHGE. In full, the CDR3 reads CASSETRLAGHGELFF.